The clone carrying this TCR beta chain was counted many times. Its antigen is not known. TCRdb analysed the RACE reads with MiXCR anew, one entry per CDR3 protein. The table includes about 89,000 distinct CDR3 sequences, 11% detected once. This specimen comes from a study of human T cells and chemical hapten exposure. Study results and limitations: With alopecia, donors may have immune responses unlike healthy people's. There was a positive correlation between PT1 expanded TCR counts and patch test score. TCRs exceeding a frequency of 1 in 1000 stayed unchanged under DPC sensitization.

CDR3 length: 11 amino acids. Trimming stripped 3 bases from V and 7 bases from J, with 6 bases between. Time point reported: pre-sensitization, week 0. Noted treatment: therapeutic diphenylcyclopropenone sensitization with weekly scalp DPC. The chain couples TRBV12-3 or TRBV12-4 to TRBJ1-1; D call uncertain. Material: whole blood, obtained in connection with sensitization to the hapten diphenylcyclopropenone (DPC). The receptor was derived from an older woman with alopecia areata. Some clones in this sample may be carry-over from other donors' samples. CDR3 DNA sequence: TGTGCCAGCAGTTTTCAGGTTGAAGCTTTCTTT. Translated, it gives CASSFQVEAFF.